A selection of T cell receptor beta chains follows, all from one sample in a study of shared clonotypes between healthy human individuals. TCRdb's copy holds only in-frame clones and misses some; the assay was immunoSEQ multiplex PCR. Of over a million clones listed, 78% were seen once; the top ten hold roughly 0.57%. The specimen was memory CD4+ T cells from PBMCs. Receptor source: a man aged 18-30 years in good health. Some clones in this sample may be carry-over from other donors' samples. Each CDR3 is given with its conserved first and last residue. D genes are given only for firm matches. Rows may omit the clone size; those that give it use once, few, many or a size class.

clone_size	v_call	j_call	d_call	cdr3_nt	cdr3_aa
-	TRBV5-6	TRBJ2-7	-	TGTGCCAGCAGCTTCCAGGGTCAGGGCTACGAGCAGTACTTC	CASSFQGQGYEQYF
-	TRBV9	TRBJ2-2	-	TGTGCCAGCACCAGGGACCAGAACACCGGGGAGCTGTTTTTT	CASTRDQNTGELFF
once	TRBV2	TRBJ2-3	-	TGTGCCAGCATTGGAGGAAGAGGAACAGATACGCAGTATTTT	CASIGGRGTDTQYF
-	TRBV6-6	TRBJ2-2	TRBD2	TGTGCCAGCAAGTGGACTAGTCTTTCCGGGGAGCTGTTTTTT	CASKWTSLSGELFF
-	TRBV7-2	TRBJ2-3	-	TGTGCCAGCAGACCAGATTCAGATACGCAGTATTTT	CASRPDSDTQYF
many	TRBV10-2	TRBJ2-5	-	TGCGCCAGCAGCCCGGACCTGAGGGAGACCCAGTACTTC	CASSPDLRETQYF
-	TRBV19	TRBJ2-3	-	TGTGCCAGTAGTATAGGATTGGTCTTGGGTGATACGCAGTATTTT	CASSIGLVLGDTQYF
-	TRBV11-2	TRBJ1-3	-	TGTGCCAGCAGCTCAAGAAGGGGAAACACCATATATTTT	CASSSRRGNTIYF
-	TRBV7-2	TRBJ2-7	TRBD2	TGTGCCAGCAGCTTAGGGCTAGCGGGTGTCTACGAGCAGTACTTC	CASSLGLAGVYEQYF
-	TRBV7-8	TRBJ2-7	-	TGTGCCAGCAGCTTAGGTACGGGGCCTTCCTACGAGCAGTACTTC	CASSLGTGPSYEQYF
-	TRBV9	TRBJ1-1	-	TGTGCCAGCAGCGGGACGGAGGGACGGCCAGCTGAAGCTTTCTTT	CASSGTEGRPAEAFF
-	TRBV4-3	TRBJ2-6	TRBD1	TGCGCCAGCAGCCACGTGCCGGGACAGGGGATGGAAACTGGGGCCAACGTCCTGACTTTC	CASSHVPGQGMETGANVLTF
-	TRBV7-2	TRBJ1-4	TRBD1	TGTGCCAGCAGCACCGACAGGGTAACTAATGAAAAACTGTTTTTT	CASSTDRVTNEKLFF
-	TRBV19	TRBJ2-5	-	TGTGCCAGTAGTAGCGCGGTGAAGGGGGAGACCCAGTACTTC	CASSSAVKGETQYF
-	TRBV2	TRBJ2-7	TRBD1	TGTGCCAGCAACTGGGGACAGGGGATAAACGAGCAGTACTTC	CASNWGQGINEQYF
-	TRBV19	TRBJ2-7	-	TGTGCCAGTAGTATAGTGGCCCAGTCGGAGCAGTACTTC	CASSIVAQSEQYF
few	TRBV2	TRBJ2-7	-	TGTGCCAGCAGTGAAAACGGGGAGCAGCACTTC	CASSENGEQHF
-	TRBV18	TRBJ2-3	-	TGTGCCAGCTCACCAGTAGAGACCACCAGCACAGATACGCAGTATTTT	CASSPVETTSTDTQYF
-	TRBV29-1	TRBJ1-4	TRBD1	TGCAGCGCCCGACCCGGGACAGGGGATGAAAAACTGTTTTTT	CSARPGTGDEKLFF
-	TRBV11-2	TRBJ2-7	TRBD2	TGTGCCAGCAGCTTAGTCGGTAGCGGGAAGCCCGACGAGCAGTACTTC	CASSLVGSGKPDEQYF